Each of the 17 T cell receptor beta chains below was sequenced from the same sample in a study of CD8 T cells in ankylosing spondylitis. Study outcomes and limitations: Made up of 7 to 9 highly homologous variants, a TCR beta motif appeared characteristic of ankylosing spondylitis blood.

The antigens for these receptors are not known. TCRdb analysed the 5' RACE reads with MiXCR anew, one entry per CDR3 protein. The profile shows 250,000 to 350,000 distinct CDR3 sequences, around 7.6% of them singletons. Sample: blood, either unsorted or a sorted T cell fraction (not recorded which). The receptor source for this set is a male donor with ankylosing spondylitis.

This sequence joins TRBV20-1 and TRBJ2-2; D gene uncertain. With 5 bases removed from V and 5 bases from J, the gap between germline ends came to 15 bases. The CDR3 is 14 amino acids. Germline loops: CDR1 DFQATT, CDR2 SNEGSKA (reference sequence). The CDR3, as DNA: TGCAGTGCTCCTGGGGAACTTTGGACCGGGGAGCTGTTTTTT. Translated, it gives CSAPGELWTGELFF.

This clonotype has more than one count but fewer than ten. J is TRBJ2-3 and V is TRBV5-1, with D perhaps being TRBD1 or TRBD2 (5 bases each). The length of the CDR3 is 14 residues. Germline lookup yields CDR1 SGHRS and CDR2 YFSETQ. V lost 7 bases to trimming and J lost 4 bases, with 16 bases between them. The CDR3: CASARDRASDTQYF. The CDR3 DNA is TGCGCCAGCGCCAGGGACCGGGCCTCAGATACGCAGTATTTT.

The chain carries TRBV30 and TRBJ2-7; the match to TRBD2 covers 11 bases. The CDR3 is 16 amino acids. Germline V lookup: CDR1 GTSNPN, CDR2 SVGIG (reference sequence). V was pared by 3 bases and J by 2 bases, with 9 bases of the junction left unmatched. CDR3 coding DNA: TGTGCCTGGAGCGCCATGGGTAGCGGGAGGGCCTACGAGCAGTACTTC. It yields the protein CAWSAMGSGRAYEQYF.

The chain joins TRBV29-1 to TRBJ1-1; D might be TRBD1 (5 bases). This CDR3 spans 13 amino acids. Germline CDR1 is SQVTM and CDR2 is ANQGSEA. V was cut by 8 bases and J by 8 bases, with 21 bases left in between. This chain's CDR3 is CSSSRGGRREAFF. The CDR3 nucleotides are TGCAGCTCATCCCGGGGGGGTCGGCGCGAAGCTTTCTTT.

The CDR3 is CSVELFRRGENTGELFF. The CDR3 coding sequence is TGCAGCGTTGAATTGTTCAGACGAGGGGAGAACACCGGGGAGCTGTTTTTT. This chain joins TRBV29-1 and TRBJ2-2; either TRBD1 or TRBD2 may fit D (5 bases each). Germline V gene data show CDR1 as SQVTM and CDR2 as ANQGSEA. V was shortened by 2 bases and J by 1 base, with 17 bases between the two germline ends. The CDR3 covers 17 residues.

This clonotype turned up a few times. V gene TRBV7-9 combines with J gene TRBJ2-3; TRBD1 matches at 8 bases. Germline V gene data show CDR1 as SEHNR and CDR2 as FQNEAQ (reference sequence). Trimming cost V 5 bases and J 0 bases; bases outside gene matches: 4. The CDR3 runs 15 residues. CDR3 loop: CASSGQGISTDTQYF. CDR3 bases: TGTGCCAGCAGCGGACAGGGAATTAGCACAGATACGCAGTATTTT.

This clonotype was seen more than once but under ten times. The CDR3 region has the DNA TGCAGTGCTAGAGATGGCGAGCGGGGGTACGATGAGCAGTTCTTC. This encodes CSARDGERGYDEQFF. The chain recombines TRBV20-1 with TRBJ2-1; 8 bases agree with TRBD2. Germline assignment: CDR1 DFQATT and CDR2 SNEGSKA (reference sequence). This CDR3 comprises 15 residues. V lost 0 bases and J lost 8; bases outside the gene matches: 9.

This chain connects TRBV9 to TRBJ1-2, with D unclear. Germline CDR1 is SGDLS and CDR2 is YYNGEE. CDR3 length: 19 residues. V was pared by 0 bases and J by 3 bases, with 24 bases between. CDR3 loop: CASSVGATPLVEGDYGYTF. CDR3 coding DNA: TGTGCCAGCAGCGTAGGTGCCACGCCTCTCGTGGAGGGTGACTATGGCTACACCTTC. Full variable domain (remainder filled in from reference TRBV9 and TRBJ1-2): DSGVTQTPKHLITATGQRVTLRCSPRSGDLSVYWYQQSLDQGLQFLIQYYNGEERAKGNILERFSAQQFPDLHSELNLSSLELGDSALYFCASSVGATPLVEGDYGYTFGSGTRLTVV.

This clonotype was counted between two and nine times. One end of the junction is discordant with germline, which a read error may explain. The rearrangement links TRBV7-3 to TRBJ2-1, with D perhaps TRBD1 (5 bases). This CDR3 comprises 15 residues. Germline assignment: CDR1 SGHTA and CDR2 FQGTGA. CDR3 amino acids: CASSLTTGLYNEQFF. In DNA, the CDR3 is TGTGCCAGCAGCCTAACTACAGGTCTCTACAATGAGCAGTTCTTC.

This clonotype came up a few times. The chain combines TRBV5-1 with TRBJ2-1, with D maybe TRBD2 (6 bases). Trimming shortened V by 4 bases and J by 9 bases, and 20 bases separated the two germline ends. Germline-derived CDR1 and CDR2 are SGHRS and YFSETQ. This CDR3 is 15 amino acids long. The CDR3 coding sequence is TGCGCCAGCAGCAGGCGGGACTCGTCCCTGGGTGAGCAGTTCTTC. Its protein is CASSRRDSSLGEQFF.

The chain recombines TRBV1 with TRBJ2-2. TRBV1 is flagged as a pseudogene. The CDR3 sequence is 16 residues long. The CDR3 loop is CTSSQVLSGTTGELFF. The DNA for the CDR3 is TGCACCAGCAGCCAGGTCCTTAGCGGGACCACCGGGGAGCTGTTTTTT.

This clonotype was counted only a few times. The chain links TRBV2 to TRBJ2-2, with D perhaps TRBD1 or TRBD2 (5 bases each). Trimming cost V 6 bases and J 0 bases, with 8 bases left between them. The V gene's germline CDR1 is SNHLY and CDR2 FYNNEI. The CDR3 spans 14 residues. CDR3 in DNA: TGTGCCAGCAGGGGACGCCCGAACACCGGGGAGCTGTTTTTT. Translating it yields CASRGRPNTGELFF.

The chain is built from TRBV4-1 and TRBJ2-1, with 7 bases aligning to TRBD2. There are 17 residues in the CDR3. The junction had 10 bases not matched to a gene; V was cut back by 5 bases and J by 0 bases. Germline CDR1 and CDR2: MGHRA and YSYEKL. CDR3 in DNA: TGCGCCAGCAGCACCAAACCCAGCGGGACCTCCTACAATGAGCAGTTCTTC. This codes for CASSTKPSGTSYNEQFF.

The table lists this clonotype with many counts. This sequence joins TRBV5-1 and TRBJ2-3; D gene uncertain. CDR1 is SGHRS, CDR2 YFSETQ, per germline. The V gene lost 4 bases and the J gene lost 6 bases, with 18 bases spanning the gap. CDR3 length equals 15 residues. CDR3 amino acids: CASSPYRSLGDTQYF. CDR3 coding DNA: TGCGCCAGCAGCCCTTACCGGTCCCTTGGGGATACGCAGTATTTT.

The V call is TRBV18, the J call TRBJ1-1; D unresolved. Germline V gene lookup returns CDR1 KGHSH and CDR2 LQKENI. Trimming removed 1 base from V and 0 bases from J, with 12 bases in between. This CDR3 has 16 amino acids. The CDR3 is CASSPLGISVNTEAFF. In nucleotides, the CDR3 is TGTGCCAGCTCACCACTAGGTATATCCGTGAACACTGAAGCTTTCTTT.

This clonotype was found many times. The chain links TRBV29-1 to TRBJ2-2; 11 bases match TRBD1. Germline loops: CDR1 SQVTM, CDR2 ANQGSEA. The CDR3 loop spans 16 amino acids. The V gene end was trimmed by 7 bases and the J gene end by 5 bases; junction bases not matched to a gene: 12. The CDR3 nucleotides are TGCAGCGGTCGACCGGGGACAGGGGGTAGGACCGGGGAGCTGTTTTTT. Its protein product is CSGRPGTGGRTGELFF.

This clonotype was picked up many times. The chain employs TRBV12-3 or TRBV12-4 and TRBJ1-4; 10 bases align to TRBD1. CDR3 length: 14 amino acids. J was trimmed by 6 bases and V by 4 bases; bases with no gene match: 2. The CDR3 here is CASSSGTGDEKLFF. The CDR3 coding sequence is TGTGCCAGCAGTTCCGGGACAGGGGATGAAAAACTGTTTTTT.